Following are 14 T cell receptor beta chains from one sample sequenced in a study of cytomegalovirus exposure and HLA in healthy donors. The PCR ran on 60 Vbeta and 13 Jbeta primers. Repertoires were generated with immunoSEQ multiplex PCR, while TCRdb's copy carries only in-frame clones and drops some. The table lists 270,000 or so clones, 75% to 90% of them singletons. The sequencing sample was made of PBMCs. These receptors were collected from a man aged 40-55 years in good health and CMV-seropositive.

This clone was seen only a few times. The chain's CDR3 is CASSPSRGLAGDEQFF. CDR3 coding DNA: TGCGCCAGCAGCCCTAGTCGAGGACTAGCGGGAGATGAGCAGTTCTTC. The rearrangement uses TRBV4-3 and TRBJ2-1; TRBD2 agrees at 13 bases. The length of the CDR3 is 16 residues. Per germline, CDR1 LGHNA and CDR2 YSLEER. J was trimmed by 8 bases and V by 4 bases; bases with no gene match: 8.

The chain carries TRBV5-1 and TRBJ2-7; 8 nucleotides align to TRBD2. The length of the CDR3 is 16 residues. The ends lost 0 bases at V and 2 bases at J; junction bases unmatched: 7. Per germline, CDR1 SGHRS and CDR2 YFSETQ. The CDR3 is CASSLGPSGLTYEQYF. Here the CDR3 DNA reads TGCGCCAGCAGCTTGGGTCCTAGCGGGCTTACCTACGAGCAGTACTTC.

This chain uses TRBV2 with TRBJ2-2; 9 nucleotides align to TRBD1. This CDR3 has 16 amino acids. CDR1 and CDR2 from the germline V gene are SNHLY and FYNNEI. Trimming at V came to 7 bases and at J to 5 bases, leaving 11 bases not matched to a gene. This CDR3 reads CASMPRTGATTGELFF. The CDR3 nucleotides are TGTGCCAGCATGCCAAGGACAGGGGCTACGACCGGGGAGCTGTTTTTT.

The chain combines TRBV6-1 with TRBJ2-7; D is perhaps TRBD2 (6 bases). V lost 2 bases, J lost 5 bases, and 28 bases lay in between. CDR1 is MNHNS and CDR2 is SASEGT in the germline V gene. The CDR3 covers 19 residues. CDR3 in amino acids: CASSECVAGGLGMSNEQYF. The CDR3 DNA follows: TGTGCCAGCAGTGAATGTGTGGCTGGGGGGTTGGGAATGAGCAACGAGCAGTACTTC.

This chain uses TRBV4-1 with TRBJ2-3; TRBD2 is a possible D gene (5 bases). Germline CDR1 is MGHRA and CDR2 is YSYEKL. Trimming took off 0 bases at V and 0 bases at J, with 10 bases between the two ends. The CDR3 runs 16 residues. The CDR3 nucleotides are TGCGCCAGCAGCCAAGATCTTACGGGGAGCACAGATACGCAGTATTTT. This translates into CASSQDLTGSTDTQYF.

This clone appeared a single time. V is TRBV27 and J is TRBJ1-2; TRBD1 might be the D (5 bases). Germline values: CDR1 MNHEY, CDR2 SMNVEV (reference sequence). This CDR3 is 13 amino acids long. Trimming shortened V by 6 bases and J by 4 bases, and 12 bases separated the two germline ends. The CDR3 sequence is CASSPRGTYGYTF. The CDR3 DNA is TGTGCCAGCAGCCCACGGGGGACCTATGGCTACACCTTC.

The rearrangement uses TRBV15 and TRBJ2-1; 7 nucleotides line up with TRBD1. CDR3 length equals 17 residues. From germline, CDR1 is LNHNV and CDR2 YYDKDF (reference sequence). Trimming cost V 9 bases and J 5 bases; bases outside gene matches: 19. In nucleotides, the CDR3 is TGTGCCACTGGGACGGACCCCGACAGGGTCAGGGACAATGAGCAGTTCTTC. As protein: CATGTDPDRVRDNEQFF.

The rearrangement uses TRBV28 and TRBJ2-7, with a possible D match to TRBD2 (6 bases). In germline, CDR1 is MDHEN, CDR2 SYDVKM. The CDR3 has 13 residues. The V and J ends lost 6 bases and 2 bases respectively, with 11 bases between them. The CDR3 DNA reads TGTGCCAGCAGGGGGACTTTGGCCTACGAGCAGTACTTC. This sequence encodes CASRGTLAYEQYF.

This sequence joins TRBV7-8 and TRBJ1-2, with D possibly being TRBD1 (6 bases). The CDR3 extends over 14 amino acids. Germline V gene data show CDR1 as SGHVS and CDR2 as FQNEAQ. V was pared by 6 bases and J by 4 bases, with 15 bases between. The CDR3 region is CASSLGGAVYGYTF. The CDR3 bases are TGTGCCAGCAGTCTTGGGGGCGCGGTCTATGGCTACACCTTC.

This CDR3 is CASSPGQGARNEQFF. The CDR3 coding sequence is TGTGCCAGCAGCCCGGGACAGGGGGCGCGGAATGAGCAGTTCTTC. The chain is built from TRBV7-6 and TRBJ2-1; 12 bases line up with TRBD1. V was clipped by 5 bases and J by 7 bases; unmatched bases: 6. From germline, CDR1 is SGHVS and CDR2 FNYEAQ. CDR3 size: 15 residues. Complete variable domain (other parts from reference TRBV7-6 and TRBJ2-1): GAGVSQSPRYKVTKRGQDVALRCDPISGHVSLYWYRQALGQGPEFLTYFNYEAQQDKSGLPNDRFSAERPEGSISTLTIQRTEQRDSAMYRCASSPGQGARNEQFFGPGTRLTVL.

The V and J genes are TRBV29-1 and TRBJ2-5; 10 bases agree with TRBD1. The J call is doubtful: the DNA matches TRBJ2-7 better. CDR3 size: 15 residues. The V gene's germline CDR1 is SQVTM and CDR2 ANQGSEA. The CDR3 loop reads CSVGRQGASSHEQYF. The CDR3 coding sequence is TGCAGCGTTGGGAGACAGGGGGCGTCGAGCCACGAGCAGTACTTC.

The chain carries TRBV7-9 and TRBJ2-1; D possibly corresponds to TRBD2 (6 bases). This CDR3 comprises 13 residues. The ends were cut back, 5 bases at V and 5 bases at J, with 10 bases in the middle. Germline V CDR1 and CDR2: SEHNR, FQNEAQ (reference sequence). The CDR3 nucleotides read TGTGCCAGCAGCCCGAGACTAGACAATGAGCAGTTCTTC. This gives the protein CASSPRLDNEQFF.

The chain combines TRBV11-2 with TRBJ2-7; TRBD2 might be the D (5 bases). V dropped 1 base and J dropped 6 bases, with 10 bases sitting between them. The germline CDR1 and CDR2 sequences are SGHAT and FQNNGV. The CDR3 loop spans 13 amino acids. CDR3 loop: CASSLVLAGEQYF. The DNA of the CDR3 is TGTGCCAGCAGCTTAGTTCTAGCAGGCGAGCAGTACTTC. Supplemented by reference TRBV11-2 and TRBJ2-7, the full variable domain reads EAGVAQSPRYKIIEKRQSVAFWCNPISGHATLYWYQQILGQGPKLLIQFQNNGVVDDSQLPKDRFSAERLKGVDSTLKIQPAKLEDSAVYLCASSLVLAGEQYFGPGTRLTVT.

This sequence joins TRBV28 and TRBJ1-1; tentatively, D is TRBD1 (6 bases). Germline V gene lookup returns CDR1 MDHEN and CDR2 SYDVKM. CDR3 size: 12 residues. Trimming removed 2 bases at V and 8 bases at J, with 9 bases between. The CDR3 reads CASSLIGTEAFF. As DNA, the CDR3 is TGTGCCAGCAGTTTAATCGGGACAGAAGCTTTCTTT.